This T cell receptor beta chain was recovered during a study of blood T cell repertoires in COVID-19. Overall study: Acute and convalescent COVID-19 samples came from the United States, Italy and Spain.

Clones were sequenced by immunoSEQ multiplex PCR, and TCRdb holds only the in-frame ones, with some missing. Of approximately 12,000 clones in the sample, 75% to 85% were seen once. Germline assignment: CDR1 SNHLY and CDR2 FYNNEI. The CDR3 extends over 15 amino acids. J was trimmed by 2 bases and V by 10 bases; bases with no gene match: 9. The chain is built from TRBV2 and TRBJ2-5; 11 positions match TRBD2. This TCR came from a woman aged 55-70 years with acute or convalescent COVID-19. The sample was peripheral blood. The CDR3 nucleotides read TGTGCCACCGCCGGGACTAGCGGACTACAAGAGACCCAGTACTTC. Amino acid sequence: CATAGTSGLQETQYF.